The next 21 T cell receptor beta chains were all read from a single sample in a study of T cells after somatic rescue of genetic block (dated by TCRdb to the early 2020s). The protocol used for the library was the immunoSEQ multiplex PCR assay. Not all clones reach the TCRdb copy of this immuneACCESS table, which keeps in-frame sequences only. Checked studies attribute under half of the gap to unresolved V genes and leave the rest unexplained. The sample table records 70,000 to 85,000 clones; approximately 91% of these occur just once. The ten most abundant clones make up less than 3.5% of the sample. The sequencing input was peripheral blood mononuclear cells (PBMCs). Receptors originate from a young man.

CDR3 region: CASSLGTGRVTEAFF. CDR3 nucleotide sequence: TGTGCCAGCAGCTTAGGGACAGGGCGCGTCACTGAAGCTTTCTTT. The V call is TRBV7-8, the J call TRBJ1-1; 8 bases align to TRBD1. The V segment lost 1 base and the J segment 4 bases; nucleotides outside the gene matches: 5. Per germline, CDR1 SGHVS and CDR2 FQNEAQ. The CDR3 is 15 residues long.

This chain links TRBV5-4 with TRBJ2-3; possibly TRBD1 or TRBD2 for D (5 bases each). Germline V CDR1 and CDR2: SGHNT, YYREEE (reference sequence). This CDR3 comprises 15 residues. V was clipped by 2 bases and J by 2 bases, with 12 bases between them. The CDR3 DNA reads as TGTGCCAGCAGCTTTGGGGGTCGGACCACAGATACGCAGTATTTT. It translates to CASSFGGRTTDTQYF.

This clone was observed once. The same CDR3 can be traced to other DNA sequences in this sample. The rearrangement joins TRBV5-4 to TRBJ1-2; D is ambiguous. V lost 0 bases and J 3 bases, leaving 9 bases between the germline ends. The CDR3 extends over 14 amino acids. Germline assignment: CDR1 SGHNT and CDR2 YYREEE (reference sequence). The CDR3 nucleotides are TGTGCCAGCAGCTTGGATAGGCAGGACTATGGCTACACCTTC. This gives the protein CASSLDRQDYGYTF.

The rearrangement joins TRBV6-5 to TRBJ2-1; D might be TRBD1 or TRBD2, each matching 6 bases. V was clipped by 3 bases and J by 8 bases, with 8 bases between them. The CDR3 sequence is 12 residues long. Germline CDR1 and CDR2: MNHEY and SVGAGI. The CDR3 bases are TGTGCCAGCAGTTATGGGGGGCATGAGCAGTTCTTC. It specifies CASSYGGHEQFF.

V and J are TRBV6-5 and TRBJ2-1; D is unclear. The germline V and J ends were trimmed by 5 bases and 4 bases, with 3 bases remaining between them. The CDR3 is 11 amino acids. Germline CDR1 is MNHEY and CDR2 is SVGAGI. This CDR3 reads CASSQYNEQFF. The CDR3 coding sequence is TGTGCCAGCAGTCAGTACAATGAGCAGTTCTTC.

CDR3 in amino acids: CASSLRGNYNSPLHF. The CDR3 region has the DNA TGCGCCAGCAGCTTGAGGGGAAACTATAATTCACCCCTCCACTTT. The V gene is TRBV5-1, the J gene TRBJ1-6, with D perhaps TRBD1 (5 bases). The CDR3 contains 15 residues. Germline CDR1 and CDR2: SGHRS and YFSETQ. V lost 1 base and J lost 3, with 8 bases in between. Complete variable domain (other parts from reference TRBV5-1 and TRBJ1-6): KAGVTQTPRYLIKTRGQQVTLSCSPISGHRSVSWYQQTPGQGLQFLFEYFSETQRNKGNFPGRFSGRQFSNSRSEMNVSTLELGDSALYLCASSLRGNYNSPLHFGNGTRLTVT.

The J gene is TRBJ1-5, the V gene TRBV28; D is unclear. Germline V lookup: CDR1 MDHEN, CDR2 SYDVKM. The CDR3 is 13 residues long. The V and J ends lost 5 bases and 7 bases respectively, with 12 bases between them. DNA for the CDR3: TGTGCCAGCAGTCTCCCTACTTGGCAGCCCCAGCATTTT. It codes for CASSLPTWQPQHF.

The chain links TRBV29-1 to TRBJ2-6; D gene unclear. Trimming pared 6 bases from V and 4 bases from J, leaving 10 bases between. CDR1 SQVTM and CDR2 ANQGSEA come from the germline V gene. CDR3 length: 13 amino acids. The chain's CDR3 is CSVGVGGANVLTF. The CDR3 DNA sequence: TGCAGCGTCGGAGTTGGAGGGGCCAACGTCCTGACTTTC.

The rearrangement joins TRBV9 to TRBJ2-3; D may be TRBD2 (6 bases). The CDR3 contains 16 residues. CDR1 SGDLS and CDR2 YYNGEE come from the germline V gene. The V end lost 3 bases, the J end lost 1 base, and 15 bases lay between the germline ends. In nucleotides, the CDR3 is TGTGCCAGCAGCGGCGGTGGGACTGGGGGCACAGATACGCAGTATTTT. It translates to CASSGGGTGGTDTQYF.

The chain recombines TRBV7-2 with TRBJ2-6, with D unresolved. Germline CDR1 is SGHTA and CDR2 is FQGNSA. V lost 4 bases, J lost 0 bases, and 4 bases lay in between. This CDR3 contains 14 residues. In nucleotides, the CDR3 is TGTGCCAGCAGCTCAGCCTCTGGGGCCAACGTCCTGACTTTC. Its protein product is CASSSASGANVLTF.

In DNA form, the CDR3 reads TGTGCCAGCACTCCCAGAGCGGAGGACAATGAGCAGTTCTTC. This codes for CASTPRAEDNEQFF. This rearrangement joins TRBV27 to TRBJ2-1, with D perhaps matching TRBD2 (5 bases). Trimming took off 7 bases at V and 5 bases at J, with 15 bases between the two ends. The length of the CDR3 is 14 residues. The germline gives CDR1 MNHEY, CDR2 SMNVEV (reference sequence).

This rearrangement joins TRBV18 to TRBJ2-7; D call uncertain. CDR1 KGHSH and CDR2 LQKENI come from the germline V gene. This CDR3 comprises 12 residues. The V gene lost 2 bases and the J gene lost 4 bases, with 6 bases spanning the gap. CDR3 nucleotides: TGTGCCAGCTCACCAAGAACTTACGAGCAGTACTTC. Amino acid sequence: CASSPRTYEQYF.

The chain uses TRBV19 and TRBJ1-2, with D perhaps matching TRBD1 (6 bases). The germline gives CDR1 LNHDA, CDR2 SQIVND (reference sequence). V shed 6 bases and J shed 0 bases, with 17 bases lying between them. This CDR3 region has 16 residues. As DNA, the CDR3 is TGTGCCAGTAGACCCCCCGGGACAACCACTAACTATGGCTACACCTTC. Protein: CASRPPGTTTNYGYTF. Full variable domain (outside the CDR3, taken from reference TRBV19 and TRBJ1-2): DGGITQSPKYLFRKEGQNVTLSCEQNLNHDAMYWYRQDPGQGLRLIYYSQIVNDFQKGDIAEGYSVSREKKESFPLTVTSAQKNPTAFYLCASRPPGTTTNYGYTFGSGTRLTVV.

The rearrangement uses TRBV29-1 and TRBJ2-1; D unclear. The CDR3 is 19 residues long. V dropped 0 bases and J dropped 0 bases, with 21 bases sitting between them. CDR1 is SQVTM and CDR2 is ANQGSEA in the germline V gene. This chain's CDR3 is CSVEDFTAETHSSYNEQFF. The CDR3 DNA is TGCAGCGTTGAAGACTTTACAGCCGAAACCCACAGCTCCTACAATGAGCAGTTCTTC.

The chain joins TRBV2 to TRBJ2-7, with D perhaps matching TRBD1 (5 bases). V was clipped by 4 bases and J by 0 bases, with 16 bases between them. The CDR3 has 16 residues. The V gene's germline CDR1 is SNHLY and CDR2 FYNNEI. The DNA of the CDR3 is TGTGCCAGCAGTGGTCAAGACAGAGGTTTCTCCTACGAGCAGTACTTC. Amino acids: CASSGQDRGFSYEQYF.

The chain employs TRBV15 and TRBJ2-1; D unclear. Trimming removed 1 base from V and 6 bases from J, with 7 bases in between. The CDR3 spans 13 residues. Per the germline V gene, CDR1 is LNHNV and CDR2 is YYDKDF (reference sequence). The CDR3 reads CATSRVLGNEQFF. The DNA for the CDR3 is TGTGCCACCAGCAGAGTTTTGGGCAATGAGCAGTTCTTC.

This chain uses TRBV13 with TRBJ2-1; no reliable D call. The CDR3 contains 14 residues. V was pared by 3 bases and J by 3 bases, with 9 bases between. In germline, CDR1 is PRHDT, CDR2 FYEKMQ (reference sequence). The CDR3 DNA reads TGTGCCAGCAGCTTCACAAGACTCTACAATGAGCAGTTCTTC. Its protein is CASSFTRLYNEQFF.

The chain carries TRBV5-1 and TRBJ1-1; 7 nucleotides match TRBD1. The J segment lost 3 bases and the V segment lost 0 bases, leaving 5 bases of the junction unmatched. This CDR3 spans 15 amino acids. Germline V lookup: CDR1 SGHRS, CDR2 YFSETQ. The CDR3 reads CASSLDGTDYTEAFF. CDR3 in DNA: TGCGCCAGCAGCTTGGATGGGACAGACTACACTGAAGCTTTCTTT.

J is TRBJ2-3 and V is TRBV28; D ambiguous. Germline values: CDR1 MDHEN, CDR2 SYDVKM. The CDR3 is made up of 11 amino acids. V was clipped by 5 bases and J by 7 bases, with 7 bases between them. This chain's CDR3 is CASSGPYTQYF. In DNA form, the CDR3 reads TGTGCCAGCAGTGGACCATATACGCAGTATTTT.

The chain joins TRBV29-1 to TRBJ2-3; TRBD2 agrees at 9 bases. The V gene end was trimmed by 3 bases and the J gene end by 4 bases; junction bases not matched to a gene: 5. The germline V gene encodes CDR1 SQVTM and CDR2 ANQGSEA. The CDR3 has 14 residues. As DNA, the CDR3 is TGCAGCGTTGATACGCGGGGGGGCGCAGATACGCAGTATTTT. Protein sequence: CSVDTRGGADTQYF.

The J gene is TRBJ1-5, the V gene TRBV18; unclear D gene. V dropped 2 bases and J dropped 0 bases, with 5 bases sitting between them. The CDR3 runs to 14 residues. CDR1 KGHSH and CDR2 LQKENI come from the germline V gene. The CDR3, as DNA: TGTGCCAGCTCACCAAATTATAGCAATCAGCCCCAGCATTTT. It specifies CASSPNYSNQPQHF.